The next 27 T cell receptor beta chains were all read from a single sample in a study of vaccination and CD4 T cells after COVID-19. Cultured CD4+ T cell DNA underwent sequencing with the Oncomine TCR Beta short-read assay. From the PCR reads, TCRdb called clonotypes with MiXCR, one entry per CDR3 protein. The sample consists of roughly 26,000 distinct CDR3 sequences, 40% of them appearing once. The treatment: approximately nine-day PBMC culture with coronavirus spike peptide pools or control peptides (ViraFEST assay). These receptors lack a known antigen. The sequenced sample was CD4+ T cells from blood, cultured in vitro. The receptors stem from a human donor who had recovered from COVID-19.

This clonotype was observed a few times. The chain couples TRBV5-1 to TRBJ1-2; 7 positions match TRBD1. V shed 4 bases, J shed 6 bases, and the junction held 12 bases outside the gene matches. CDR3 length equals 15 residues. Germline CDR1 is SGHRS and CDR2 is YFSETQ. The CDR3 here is CASSGRDSGQNGYTF. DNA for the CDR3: TGCGCCAGCAGCGGAAGGGACAGCGGCCAGAATGGCTACACCTTC.

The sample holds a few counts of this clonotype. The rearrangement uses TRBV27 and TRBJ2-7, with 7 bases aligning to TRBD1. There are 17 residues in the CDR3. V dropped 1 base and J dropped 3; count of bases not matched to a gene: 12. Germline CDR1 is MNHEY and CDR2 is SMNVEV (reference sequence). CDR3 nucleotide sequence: TGTGCCAGCAGTTTATATCCCCCAGGGACAGCCGGCTACGAGCAGTACTTC. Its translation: CASSLYPPGTAGYEQYF.

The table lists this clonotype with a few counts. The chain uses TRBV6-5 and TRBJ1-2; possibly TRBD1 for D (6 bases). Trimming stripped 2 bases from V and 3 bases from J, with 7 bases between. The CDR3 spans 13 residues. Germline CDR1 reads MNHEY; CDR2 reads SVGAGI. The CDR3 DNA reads TGTGCCAGCAGTTACGACAGGCACTATGGCTACACCTTC. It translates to CASSYDRHYGYTF.

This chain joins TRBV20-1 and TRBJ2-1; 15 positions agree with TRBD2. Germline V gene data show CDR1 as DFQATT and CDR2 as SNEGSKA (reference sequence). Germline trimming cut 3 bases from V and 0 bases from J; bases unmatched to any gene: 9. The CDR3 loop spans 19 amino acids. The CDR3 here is CSARVPGLAGGPSYNEQFF. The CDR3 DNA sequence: TGCAGTGCTAGGGTTCCGGGACTAGCGGGAGGCCCCTCCTACAATGAGCAGTTCTTC.

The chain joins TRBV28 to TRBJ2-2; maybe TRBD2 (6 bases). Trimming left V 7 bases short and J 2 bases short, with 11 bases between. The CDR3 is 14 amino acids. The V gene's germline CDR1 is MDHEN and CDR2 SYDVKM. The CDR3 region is CASKGGLNTGELFF. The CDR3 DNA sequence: TGTGCCAGCAAGGGCGGACTAAACACCGGGGAGCTGTTTTTT.

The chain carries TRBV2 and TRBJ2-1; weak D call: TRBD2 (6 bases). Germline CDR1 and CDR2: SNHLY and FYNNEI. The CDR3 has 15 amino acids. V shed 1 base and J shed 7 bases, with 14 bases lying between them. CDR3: CASSEVLSGVNEQFF. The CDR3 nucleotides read TGTGCCAGCAGTGAAGTTCTTTCGGGAGTGAATGAGCAGTTCTTC.

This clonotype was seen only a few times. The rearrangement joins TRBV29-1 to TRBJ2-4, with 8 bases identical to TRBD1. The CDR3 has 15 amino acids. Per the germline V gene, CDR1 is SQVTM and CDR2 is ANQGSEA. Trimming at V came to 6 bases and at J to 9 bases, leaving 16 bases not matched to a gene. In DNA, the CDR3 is TGCAGCGTCCTTACCCCCGGGACAGGAAATCGCATTCAGTACTTC. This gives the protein CSVLTPGTGNRIQYF.

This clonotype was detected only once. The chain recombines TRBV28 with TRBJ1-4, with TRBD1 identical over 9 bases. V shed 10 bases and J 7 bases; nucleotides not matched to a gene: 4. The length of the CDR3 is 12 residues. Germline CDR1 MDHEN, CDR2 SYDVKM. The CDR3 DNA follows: TGTGCCACCGGACAGGGGAGTGAAAAACTGTTTTTT. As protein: CATGQGSEKLFF.

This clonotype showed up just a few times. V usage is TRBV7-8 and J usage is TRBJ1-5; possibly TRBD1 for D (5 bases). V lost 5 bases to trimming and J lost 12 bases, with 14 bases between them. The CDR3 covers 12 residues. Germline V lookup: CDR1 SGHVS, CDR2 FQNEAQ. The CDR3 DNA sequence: TGTGCCAGCAGCGGTGGGGGGGGAAGCCAGCATTTT. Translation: CASSGGGGSQHF.

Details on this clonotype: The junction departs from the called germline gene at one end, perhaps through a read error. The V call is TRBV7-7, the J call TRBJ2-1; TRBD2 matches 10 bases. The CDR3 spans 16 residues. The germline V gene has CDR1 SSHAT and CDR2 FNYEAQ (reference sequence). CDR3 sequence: CASSLAGASGSDEQFF. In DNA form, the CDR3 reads TGTGCTAGCAGCTTAGCGGGCGCTAGCGGGAGTGATGAGCAGTTCTTC.

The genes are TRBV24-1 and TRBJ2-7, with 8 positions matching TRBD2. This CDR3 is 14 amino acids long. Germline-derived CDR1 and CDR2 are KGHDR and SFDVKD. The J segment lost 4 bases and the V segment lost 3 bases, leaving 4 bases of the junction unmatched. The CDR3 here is CATSDGRGEYEQYF. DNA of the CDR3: TGTGCCACCAGTGATGGGCGGGGGGAATACGAGCAGTACTTC.

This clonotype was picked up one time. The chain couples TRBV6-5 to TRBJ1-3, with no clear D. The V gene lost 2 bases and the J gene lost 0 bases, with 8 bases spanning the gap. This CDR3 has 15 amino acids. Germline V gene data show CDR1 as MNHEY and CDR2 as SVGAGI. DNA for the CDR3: TGTGCCAGCAGTTACACAGCCTACTCTGGAAACACCATATATTTT. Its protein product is CASSYTAYSGNTIYF.

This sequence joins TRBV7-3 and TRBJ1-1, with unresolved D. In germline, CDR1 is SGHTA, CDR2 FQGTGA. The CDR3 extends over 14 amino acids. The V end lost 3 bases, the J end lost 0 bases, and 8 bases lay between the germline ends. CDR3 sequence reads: CASSLQKMNTEAFF. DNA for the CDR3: TGTGCCAGCAGCTTGCAAAAAATGAACACTGAAGCTTTCTTT. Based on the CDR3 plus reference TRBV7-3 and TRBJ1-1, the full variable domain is GAGVSQTPSNKVTEKGKYVELRCDPISGHTALYWYRQSLGQGPEFLIYFQGTGAADDSGLPNDRFFAVRPEGSVSTLKIQRTERGDSAVYLCASSLQKMNTEAFFGQGTRLTVV.

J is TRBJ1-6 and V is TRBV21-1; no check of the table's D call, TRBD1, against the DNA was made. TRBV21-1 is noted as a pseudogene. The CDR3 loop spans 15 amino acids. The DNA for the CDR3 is TGTGCCAGCAGCAAAGGACAGGGGCGAAATTCACCCCTCCACTTT. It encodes CASSKGQGRNSPLHF.

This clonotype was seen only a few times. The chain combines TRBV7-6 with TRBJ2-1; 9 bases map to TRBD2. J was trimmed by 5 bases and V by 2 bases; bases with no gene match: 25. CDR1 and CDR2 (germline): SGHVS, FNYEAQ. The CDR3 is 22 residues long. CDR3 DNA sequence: TGTGCCAGCAGCTTACGCCGTGTGGGGGGCAAGTCTAGCGGGGCGGTCAACAATGAGCAGTTCTTC. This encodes CASSLRRVGGKSSGAVNNEQFF.

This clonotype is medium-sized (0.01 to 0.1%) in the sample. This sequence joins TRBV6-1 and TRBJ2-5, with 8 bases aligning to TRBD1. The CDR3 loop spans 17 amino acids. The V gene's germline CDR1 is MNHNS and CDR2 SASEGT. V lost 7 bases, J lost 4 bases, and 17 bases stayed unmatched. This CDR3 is CASTLRKGTGNGETQYF. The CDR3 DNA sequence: TGTGCCAGCACCCTACGGAAAGGGACAGGTAACGGAGAGACCCAGTACTTC.

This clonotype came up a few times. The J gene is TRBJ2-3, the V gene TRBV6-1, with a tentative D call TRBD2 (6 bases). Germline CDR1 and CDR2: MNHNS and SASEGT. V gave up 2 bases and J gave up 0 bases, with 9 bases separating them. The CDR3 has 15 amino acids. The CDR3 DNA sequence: TGTGCCAGCAGTGAAATCCGGGAGAGCACAGATACGCAGTATTTT. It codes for CASSEIRESTDTQYF.

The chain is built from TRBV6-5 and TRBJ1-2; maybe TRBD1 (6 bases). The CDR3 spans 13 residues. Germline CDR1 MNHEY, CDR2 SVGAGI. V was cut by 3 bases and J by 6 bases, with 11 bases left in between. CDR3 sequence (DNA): TGTGCCAGCAGTTATGGGGGGCCCAATGGCTACACCTTC. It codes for CASSYGGPNGYTF.

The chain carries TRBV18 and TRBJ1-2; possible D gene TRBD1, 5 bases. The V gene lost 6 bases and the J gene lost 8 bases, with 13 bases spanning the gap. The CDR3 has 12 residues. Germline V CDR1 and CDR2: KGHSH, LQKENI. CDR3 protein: CASSSREDGYTF. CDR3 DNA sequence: TGTGCCAGCTCGAGCAGGGAAGACGGCTACACCTTC.

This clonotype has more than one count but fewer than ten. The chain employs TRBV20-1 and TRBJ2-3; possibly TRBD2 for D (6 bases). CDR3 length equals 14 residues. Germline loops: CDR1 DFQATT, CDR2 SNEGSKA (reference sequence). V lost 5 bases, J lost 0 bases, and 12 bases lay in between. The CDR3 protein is CSAGGEFSTDTQYF. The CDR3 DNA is TGCAGTGCTGGAGGGGAATTTAGCACAGATACGCAGTATTTT.

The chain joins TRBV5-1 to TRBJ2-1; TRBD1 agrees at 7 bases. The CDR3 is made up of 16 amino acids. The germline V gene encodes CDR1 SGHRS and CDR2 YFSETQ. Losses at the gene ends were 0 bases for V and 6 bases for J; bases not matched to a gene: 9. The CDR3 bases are TGCGCCAGCAGCTTGGGCTCCCGACAGGGTACCAATGAGCAGTTCTTC. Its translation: CASSLGSRQGTNEQFF.

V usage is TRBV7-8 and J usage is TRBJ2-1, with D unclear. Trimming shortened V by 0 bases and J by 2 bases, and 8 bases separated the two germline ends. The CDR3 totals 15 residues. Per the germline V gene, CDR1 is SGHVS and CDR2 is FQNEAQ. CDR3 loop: CASSLAVEAYNEQFF. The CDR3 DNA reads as TGTGCCAGCAGCTTAGCTGTAGAGGCCTACAATGAGCAGTTCTTC. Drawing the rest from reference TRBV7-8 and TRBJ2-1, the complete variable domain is GAGVSQSPRYKVAKRGQDVALRCDPISGHVSLFWYQQALGQGPEFLTYFQNEAQLDKSGLPSDRFFAERPEGSVSTLKIQRTQQEDSAVYLCASSLAVEAYNEQFFGPGTRLTVL.

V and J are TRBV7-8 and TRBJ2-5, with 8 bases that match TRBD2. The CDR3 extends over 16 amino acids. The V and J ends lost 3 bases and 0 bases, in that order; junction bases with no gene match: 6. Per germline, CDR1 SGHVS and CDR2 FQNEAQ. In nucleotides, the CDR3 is TGTGCCAGCAGCTTTAACGGGGGGGCCGACCAAGAGACCCAGTACTTC. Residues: CASSFNGGADQETQYF.

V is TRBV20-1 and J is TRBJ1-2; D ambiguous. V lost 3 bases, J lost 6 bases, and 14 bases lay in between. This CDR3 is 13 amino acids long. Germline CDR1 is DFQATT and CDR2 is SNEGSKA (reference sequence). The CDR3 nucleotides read TGCAGTGCTAGTAGGTGGCGACACGATGGCTACACCTTC. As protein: CSASRWRHDGYTF.

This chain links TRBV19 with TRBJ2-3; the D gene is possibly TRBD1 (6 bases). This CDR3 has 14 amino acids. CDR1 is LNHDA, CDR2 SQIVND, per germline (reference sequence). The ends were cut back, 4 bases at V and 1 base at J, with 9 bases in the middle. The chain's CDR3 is CASSRQVGTDTQYF. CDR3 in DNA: TGTGCCAGTAGTAGACAGGTTGGCACAGATACGCAGTATTTT. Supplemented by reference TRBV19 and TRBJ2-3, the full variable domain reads DGGITQSPKYLFRKEGQNVTLSCEQNLNHDAMYWYRQDPGQGLRLIYYSQIVNDFQKGDIAEGYSVSREKKESFPLTVTSAQKNPTAFYLCASSRQVGTDTQYFGPGTRLTVL.

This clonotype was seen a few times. Written as DNA, the CDR3 is TGTGCCAGCAGGGTGACAGGGGGGAGCGCGAACACCGGGGAGCTGTTTTTT. Encoded protein: CASRVTGGSANTGELFF. V gene TRBV6-1 combines with J gene TRBJ2-2; 9 bases are shared with TRBD1. Germline lookup yields CDR1 MNHNS and CDR2 SASEGT. V lost 6 bases and J lost 0; bases outside the gene matches: 8. The CDR3 sequence is 17 residues long.

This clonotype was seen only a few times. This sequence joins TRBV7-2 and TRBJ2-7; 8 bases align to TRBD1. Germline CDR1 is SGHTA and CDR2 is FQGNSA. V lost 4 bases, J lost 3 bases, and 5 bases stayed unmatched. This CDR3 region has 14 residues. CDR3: CASSSTGVGYEQYF. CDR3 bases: TGTGCCAGCAGCTCGACAGGGGTAGGCTACGAGCAGTACTTC.